This entry features one TCR beta chain sequence. The data stem from a study of blood T cell repertoires in COVID-19. Across the whole study: Samples came from the United States, Italy and Spain, spanning acute and convalescent COVID-19. T cells, B-cell-depleted T cells, or PBMCs provided the cDNA or gDNA that served as material.

The authors' processing: Reference gene primer amplification yielded estimated nucleated cell counts. The repertoire was sequenced with immunoSEQ multiplex PCR; TCRdb's copy has only in-frame clones and lacks some. D and trimming come from the DNA, and the V and J calls and clone size come from that table. The sample holds about 68,000 clones, approximately 90% seen once. Germline assignment: CDR1 MGHRA and CDR2 YSYEKL. CDR3 length: 17 amino acids. With 2 bases clipped from V and 4 bases from J, the junction kept 10 bases outside the gene matches. Sample: peripheral blood. This sequence originates from a man younger than 45 with acute or convalescent COVID-19. This chain uses TRBV4-1 with TRBJ2-1; 8 nucleotides match TRBD2. The CDR3 here is CASSQTSGVAGYNEQFF. The DNA for the CDR3 is TGCGCCAGCAGCCAAACCAGCGGGGTAGCGGGGTACAATGAGCAGTTCTTC.